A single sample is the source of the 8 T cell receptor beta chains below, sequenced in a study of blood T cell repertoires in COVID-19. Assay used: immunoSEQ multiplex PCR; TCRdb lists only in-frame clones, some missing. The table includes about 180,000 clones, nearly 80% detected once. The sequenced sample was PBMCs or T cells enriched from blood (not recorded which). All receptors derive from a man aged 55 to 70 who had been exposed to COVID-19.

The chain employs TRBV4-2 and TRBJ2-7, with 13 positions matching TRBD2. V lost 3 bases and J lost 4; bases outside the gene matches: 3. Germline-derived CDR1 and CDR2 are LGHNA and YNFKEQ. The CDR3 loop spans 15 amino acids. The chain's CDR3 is CASSHGLAGEYEQYF. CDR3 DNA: TGTGCCAGCAGCCACGGACTAGCGGGAGAATACGAGCAGTACTTC.

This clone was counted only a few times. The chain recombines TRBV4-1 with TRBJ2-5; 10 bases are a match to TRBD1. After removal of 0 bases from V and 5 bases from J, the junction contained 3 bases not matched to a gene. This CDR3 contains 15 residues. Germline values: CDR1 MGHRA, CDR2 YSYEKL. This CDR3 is CASSQEGTGEETQYF. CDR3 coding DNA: TGCGCCAGCAGCCAAGAAGGGACAGGGGAGGAGACCCAGTACTTC.

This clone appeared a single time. In nucleotides, the CDR3 is TGCGCCAGCAGCGGGACTAGCGGGAGAGATACGCAGTATTTT. Translating gives CASSGTSGRDTQYF. This sequence joins TRBV5-1 and TRBJ2-3; 14 positions agree with TRBD2. The V and J ends lost 4 bases and 5 bases, in that order; junction bases with no gene match: 0. The germline V gene has CDR1 SGHRS and CDR2 YFSETQ. The CDR3 length is 14 residues. The full variable domain, with the rest looked up from reference TRBV5-1 and TRBJ2-3, is KAGVTQTPRYLIKTRGQQVTLSCSPISGHRSVSWYQQTPGQGLQFLFEYFSETQRNKGNFPGRFSGRQFSNSRSEMNVSTLELGDSALYLCASSGTSGRDTQYFGPGTRLTVL.

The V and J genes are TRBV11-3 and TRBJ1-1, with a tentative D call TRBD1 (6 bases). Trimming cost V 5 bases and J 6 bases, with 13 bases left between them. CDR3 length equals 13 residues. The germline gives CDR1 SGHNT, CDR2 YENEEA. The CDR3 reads CASSRRTEAEAFF. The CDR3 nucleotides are TGTGCCAGCAGCCGACGGACAGAAGCTGAAGCTTTCTTT.

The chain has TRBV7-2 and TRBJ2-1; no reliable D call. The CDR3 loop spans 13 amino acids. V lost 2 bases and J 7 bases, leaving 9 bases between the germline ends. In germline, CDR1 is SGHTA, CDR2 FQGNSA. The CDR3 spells CASSLYVRNEQFF. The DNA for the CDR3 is TGTGCCAGCAGCTTATACGTCCGGAATGAGCAGTTCTTC.

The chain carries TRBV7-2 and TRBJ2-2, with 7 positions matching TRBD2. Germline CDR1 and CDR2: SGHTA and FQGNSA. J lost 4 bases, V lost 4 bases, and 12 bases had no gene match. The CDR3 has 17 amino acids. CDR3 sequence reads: CASSSTRASGLTGELFF. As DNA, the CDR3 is TGTGCCAGCAGCTCTACTAGGGCTAGCGGACTCACCGGGGAGCTGTTTTTT.

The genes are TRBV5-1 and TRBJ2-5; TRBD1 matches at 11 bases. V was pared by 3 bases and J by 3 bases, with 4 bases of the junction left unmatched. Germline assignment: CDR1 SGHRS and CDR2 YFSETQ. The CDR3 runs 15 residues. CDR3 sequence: CASSWGTGGKETQYF. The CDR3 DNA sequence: TGCGCCAGCAGCTGGGGGACAGGGGGTAAAGAGACCCAGTACTTC.

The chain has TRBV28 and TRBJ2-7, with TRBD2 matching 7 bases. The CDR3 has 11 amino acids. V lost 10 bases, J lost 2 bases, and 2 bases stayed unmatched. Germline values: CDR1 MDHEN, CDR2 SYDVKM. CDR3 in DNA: TGTGCCACCGGGAGGCCCTACGAGCAGTACTTC. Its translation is CATGRPYEQYF.